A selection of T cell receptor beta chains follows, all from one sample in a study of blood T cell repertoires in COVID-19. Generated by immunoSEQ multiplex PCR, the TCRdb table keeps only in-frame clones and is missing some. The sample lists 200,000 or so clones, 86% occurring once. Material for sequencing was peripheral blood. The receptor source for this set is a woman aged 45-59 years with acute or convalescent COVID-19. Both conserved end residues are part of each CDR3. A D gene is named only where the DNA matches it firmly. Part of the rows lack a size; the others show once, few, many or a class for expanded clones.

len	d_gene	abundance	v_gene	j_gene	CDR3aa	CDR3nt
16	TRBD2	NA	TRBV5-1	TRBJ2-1	CASSLVAGREYNEQFF	TGCGCCAGCAGCTTGGTAGCAGGGCGGGAGTACAATGAGCAGTTCTTC
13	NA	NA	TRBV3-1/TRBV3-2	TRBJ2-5	CASNLRGGETQYF	TGTGCCAGCAACCTCAGGGGCGGAGAGACCCAGTACTTC
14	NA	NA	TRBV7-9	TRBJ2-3	CASSFRGARDTQYF	TGTGCCAGCAGCTTTCGGGGGGCCCGAGATACGCAGTATTTT
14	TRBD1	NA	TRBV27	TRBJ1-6	CASSLKQGATPLHF	TGTGCCAGCAGTTTAAAGCAGGGGGCGACACCCCTCCACTTT
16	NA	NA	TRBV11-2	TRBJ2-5	CASSSYRVQIQETQYF	TGTGCCAGCAGCTCATACAGGGTTCAGATCCAAGAGACCCAGTACTTC
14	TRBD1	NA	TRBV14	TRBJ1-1	CASRPTGPNTEAFF	TGTGCCAGCAGGCCGACAGGGCCCAACACTGAAGCTTTCTTT
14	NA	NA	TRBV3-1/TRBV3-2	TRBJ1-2	CASSQGTRGVGYTF	TGTGCCAGCAGCCAAGGGACGCGGGGCGTAGGCTACACCTTC
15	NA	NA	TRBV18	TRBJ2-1	CASSDRPRFYNEQFF	TGTGCCAGCTCAGACAGGCCGAGATTCTACAATGAGCAGTTCTTC
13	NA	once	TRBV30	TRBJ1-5	CAWSMDSNQPQHF	TGTGCCTGGAGTATGGACAGTAATCAGCCCCAGCATTTT
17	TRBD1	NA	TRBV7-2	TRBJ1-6	CASSLDGDRRPNSPLHF	TGTGCCAGCAGCTTAGACGGGGACAGGCGACCAAATTCACCCCTCCACTTT
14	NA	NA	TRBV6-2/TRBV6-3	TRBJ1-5	CASSFDSYNQPQHF	TGTGCCAGCAGTTTTGACAGTTACAATCAGCCCCAGCATTTT
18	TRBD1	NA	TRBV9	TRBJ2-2	CASSVVEGQGANTGELFF	TGTGCCAGCAGCGTAGTTGAGGGACAGGGGGCGAACACCGGGGAGCTGTTTTTT
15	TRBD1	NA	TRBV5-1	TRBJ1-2	CASSSGQGFLYGYTF	TGCGCCAGCAGCTCAGGACAGGGGTTCCTCTATGGCTACACCTTC
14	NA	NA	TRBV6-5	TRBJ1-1	CASSHDTLNTEAFF	TGTGCCAGCAGTCACGACACGCTGAACACTGAAGCTTTCTTT
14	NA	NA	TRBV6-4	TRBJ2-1	CASSERGQSNEQFF	TGTGCCAGCAGTGAGCGGGGACAGTCCAATGAGCAGTTCTTC
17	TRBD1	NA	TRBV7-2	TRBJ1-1	CASSRALTGPANTEAFF	TGTGCCAGCAGCCGTGCCTTGACAGGGCCGGCGAACACTGAAGCTTTCTTT
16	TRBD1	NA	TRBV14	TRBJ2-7	CASSRKTGVPFDEQYF	TGTGCCAGCAGCCGTAAGACAGGGGTCCCTTTTGACGAGCAGTACTTC
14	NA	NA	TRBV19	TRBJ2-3	CASSPGLLRDTQYF	TGTGCCAGTAGTCCAGGATTATTGAGAGATACGCAGTATTTT
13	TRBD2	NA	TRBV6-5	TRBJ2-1	CASRGSGRNEQFF	TGTGCCAGCAGGGGTAGCGGGAGGAATGAGCAGTTCTTC
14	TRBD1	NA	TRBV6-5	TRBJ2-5	CASSLQGAGETQYF	TGTGCCAGCAGTTTACAGGGGGCCGGAGAGACCCAGTACTTC
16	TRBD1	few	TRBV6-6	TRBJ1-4	CASSYFRQGRGEKLFF	TGTGCCAGCAGTTACTTTAGACAGGGCCGGGGTGAAAAACTGTTTTTT
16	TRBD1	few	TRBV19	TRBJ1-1	CASSPRQGARNTEAFF	TGTGCCAGTAGTCCCCGGCAGGGGGCGCGAAACACTGAAGCTTTCTTT
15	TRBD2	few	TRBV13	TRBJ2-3	CASSVREASTDTQYF	TGTGCCAGCAGCGTGCGGGAGGCCAGCACAGATACGCAGTATTTT
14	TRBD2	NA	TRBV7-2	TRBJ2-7	CASSLVTSAHEQYF	TGTGCCAGCAGCTTAGTGACTAGCGCCCACGAGCAGTACTTC
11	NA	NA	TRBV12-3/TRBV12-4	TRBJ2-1	CASSEYNEQFF	TGTGCCAGCAGTGAGTACAATGAGCAGTTCTTC
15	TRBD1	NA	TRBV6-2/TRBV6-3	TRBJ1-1	CASSTLNRGGTEAFF	TGTGCCAGCAGTACGCTCAACAGGGGGGGAACTGAAGCTTTCTTT
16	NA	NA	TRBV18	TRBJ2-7	CASSPLRQENSYEQYF	TGTGCCAGCTCACCACTCAGACAGGAGAACTCCTACGAGCAGTACTTC
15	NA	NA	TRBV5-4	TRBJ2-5	CASSAAWEDQETQYF	TGTGCCAGCAGCGCAGCGTGGGAGGACCAAGAGACCCAGTACTTC
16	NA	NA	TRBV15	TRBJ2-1	CATTQDRDSTYNEQFF	TGTGCCACCACTCAAGACCGGGACTCTACCTACAATGAGCAGTTCTTC
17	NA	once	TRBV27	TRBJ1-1	CASSLIGWGTNPGEAFF	TGTGCCAGCAGTTTAATTGGTTGGGGAACTAATCCCGGGGAGGCTTTCTTT
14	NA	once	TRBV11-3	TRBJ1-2	CASSTDSTNYGYTF	TGTGCCAGCAGCACGGACAGCACTAACTATGGCTACACCTTC
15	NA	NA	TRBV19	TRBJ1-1	CASSIDGGAPAEAFF	TGTGCCAGTAGTATAGACGGGGGGGCCCCAGCTGAAGCTTTCTTT
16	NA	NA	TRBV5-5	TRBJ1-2	CASNVRGTELNYGYTF	TGTGCCAGCAACGTGCGGGGTACCGAGCTTAACTATGGCTACACCTTC
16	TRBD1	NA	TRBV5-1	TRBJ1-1	CASSLNLGQTNTEAFF	TGCGCCAGCAGCTTGAACCTGGGACAGACGAACACTGAAGCTTTCTTT
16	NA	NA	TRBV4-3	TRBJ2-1	CASSQEAGRLYNEQFF	TGCGCCAGCAGCCAGGAAGCAGGTCGTCTTTACAATGAGCAGTTCTTC
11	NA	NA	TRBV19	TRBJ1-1	CASSIKTEAFF	TGTGCCAGTAGTATTAAAACTGAAGCTTTCTTT
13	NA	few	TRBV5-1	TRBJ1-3	CASSEQLGNTIYF	TGCGCCAGCAGCGAACAGCTCGGAAACACCATATATTTT
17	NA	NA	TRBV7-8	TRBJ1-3	CASSRDVGQGSGNTIYF	TGTGCCAGCAGCCGAGATGTAGGGCAGGGATCGGGAAACACCATATATTTT
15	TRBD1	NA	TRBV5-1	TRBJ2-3	CASSIGQDSTDTQYF	TGCGCCAGCAGCATCGGACAGGATAGCACAGATACGCAGTATTTT
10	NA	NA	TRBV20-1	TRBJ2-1	CSAPEHEQFF	TGCAGTGCCCCCGAGCATGAGCAGTTCTTC
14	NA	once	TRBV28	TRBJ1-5	CASSLAGGNQPQHF	TGTGCCAGCAGTTTAGCGGGGGGAAATCAGCCCCAGCATTTT